The 10 T cell receptor beta chains given below trace back to one sample, sequenced in a study of blood T cell repertoires in COVID-19. Assay used: immunoSEQ multiplex PCR; TCRdb lists only in-frame clones, some missing. The data contain approximately 100,000 clones, about 80% of them singletons. Sequencing was carried out using peripheral blood. These receptors came from a man between 70 and 80 years old with acute or convalescent COVID-19.

The rearrangement uses TRBV29-1 and TRBJ2-7, with 10 bases matching TRBD1. This CDR3 spans 14 amino acids. CDR1 is SQVTM and CDR2 is ANQGSEA in the germline V gene. After removal of 8 bases from V and 4 bases from J, the junction contained 11 bases not matched to a gene. In DNA, the CDR3 is TGCAGCACCAGCACCGGGACAGGGGTTTACGAGCAGTACTTC. Amino acids: CSTSTGTGVYEQYF.

The rearrangement joins TRBV11-2 to TRBJ2-2; D perhaps matches TRBD2 (5 bases). In germline, CDR1 is SGHAT, CDR2 FQNNGV. This CDR3 comprises 13 residues. The ends were cut back, 10 bases at V and 1 base at J, with 10 bases in the middle. In DNA form, the CDR3 reads TGTGCCACCGGGATAAGGAACACCGGGGAGCTGTTTTTT. It yields the protein CATGIRNTGELFF.

This rearrangement joins TRBV5-6 to TRBJ2-1; TRBD2 matches at 10 bases. The V and J ends lost 4 bases and 8 bases, in that order; junction bases with no gene match: 12. Looked up from germline, CDR1 is SGHDT and CDR2 is YYEEEE. The CDR3 covers 16 residues. The DNA for the CDR3 is TGTGCCAGCAGCACGTCAGCGGGAGGGTTGTGGGATGAGCAGTTCTTC. Translating it yields CASSTSAGGLWDEQFF.

J is TRBJ2-3 and V is TRBV7-2; D is uncertain. Per the germline V gene, CDR1 is SGHTA and CDR2 is FQGNSA. CDR3 length: 13 residues. Trimming removed 5 bases from V and 6 bases from J, with 12 bases in between. The CDR3 spells CASSLQRRDTQYF. In DNA form, the CDR3 reads TGTGCCAGCAGCCTTCAGAGGCGGGATACGCAGTATTTT.

The count of this clone is one. J is TRBJ2-7 and V is TRBV7-2, with TRBD2 matching over 9 bases. CDR1 is SGHTA, CDR2 FQGNSA, per germline. This CDR3 contains 15 residues. The ends lost 4 bases at V and 3 bases at J; junction bases unmatched: 7. The CDR3 nucleotides are TGTGCCAGCAGCTCCTTAGCGGGAGCCGGCTACGAGCAGTACTTC. Protein: CASSSLAGAGYEQYF. Complete variable domain (other parts from reference TRBV7-2 and TRBJ2-7): GAGVSQSPSNKVTEKGKDVELRCDPISGHTALYWYRQSLGQGLEFLIYFQGNSAPDKSGLPSDRFSAERTGGSVSTLTIQRTQQEDSAVYLCASSSLAGAGYEQYFGPGTRLTVT.

The CDR3, as DNA: TGTGCCATCAGTGTGACAGGGGCTACGAGCTCCTACGAGCAGTACTTC. It specifies CAISVTGATSSYEQYF. This rearrangement joins TRBV10-3 to TRBJ2-7, with 8 bases identical to TRBD1. This CDR3 is 16 amino acids long. V was pared by 4 bases and J by 0 bases, with 8 bases of the junction left unmatched. Germline V lookup: CDR1 ENHRY, CDR2 SYGVKD.

The rearrangement links TRBV29-1 to TRBJ2-5, with a tentative D call TRBD2 (6 bases). Germline CDR1 is SQVTM and CDR2 is ANQGSEA. V lost 3 bases and J lost 3, with 14 bases in between. The CDR3 extends over 14 amino acids. CDR3 sequence (DNA): TGCAGCGTTGATCGGCCGCCGGGAGAAGAGACCCAGTACTTC. Encoded protein: CSVDRPPGEETQYF.

The chain employs TRBV27 and TRBJ2-5; possible D gene TRBD2, 6 bases. CDR3 length: 14 amino acids. CDR1 is MNHEY, CDR2 SMNVEV, per germline (reference sequence). V shed 4 bases and J shed 4 bases, with 13 bases lying between them. The DNA of the CDR3 is TGTGCCAGCAGTTCCCCGACTAGGTTAGAGACCCAGTACTTC. Translation: CASSSPTRLETQYF.

This rearrangement joins TRBV21-1 to TRBJ2-5; the table gives TRBD1 as D, unverified against the DNA. TRBV21-1 corresponds to a pseudogene. This CDR3 contains 17 residues. The CDR3 reads CASSKGNRGGKQETQYF. The DNA of the CDR3 is TGTGCCAGCAGCAAAGGTAACAGGGGGGGAAAGCAAGAGACCCAGTACTTC.

The rearrangement uses TRBV19 and TRBJ2-2; 9 bases are shared with TRBD1. The CDR3 length is 17 residues. The V and J ends lost 4 bases and 9 bases, in that order; junction bases with no gene match: 15. CDR1 and CDR2 (germline): LNHDA, SQIVND (reference sequence). The CDR3, as DNA: TGTGCCAGTAGTACCTTAACAGGGGGCGCGTTTATCCGGGAGCTGTTTTTT. This encodes CASSTLTGGAFIRELFF.